This T cell receptor beta chain came from a study of blood T cell repertoires in COVID-19. The overall study: Donors in the United States, Italy and Spain gave samples during acute or convalescent COVID-19. PBMCs, B-cell-depleted T cells, or T cells were the source of the cDNA or gDNA that made up the material.

This table comes from immunoSEQ multiplex PCR, and its TCRdb copy is limited to in-frame clones, with some not included. Of a few hundred thousand clones listed, roughly 85% are singletons. V shed 3 bases, J shed 0 bases, and the junction held 7 bases outside the gene matches. Looked up from germline, CDR1 is SGHTA and CDR2 is FQGNSA. CDR3 length: 17 amino acids. Input material: peripheral blood. The chain employs TRBV7-2 and TRBJ1-3, with TRBD1 identical over 8 bases. This clonotype originated in a woman under 40 with active or convalescent COVID-19. As DNA, the CDR3 is TGTGCCAGCAGCTTGGGACAGGCCTTAAGCTCTGGAAACACCATATATTTT. Residues: CASSLGQALSSGNTIYF.